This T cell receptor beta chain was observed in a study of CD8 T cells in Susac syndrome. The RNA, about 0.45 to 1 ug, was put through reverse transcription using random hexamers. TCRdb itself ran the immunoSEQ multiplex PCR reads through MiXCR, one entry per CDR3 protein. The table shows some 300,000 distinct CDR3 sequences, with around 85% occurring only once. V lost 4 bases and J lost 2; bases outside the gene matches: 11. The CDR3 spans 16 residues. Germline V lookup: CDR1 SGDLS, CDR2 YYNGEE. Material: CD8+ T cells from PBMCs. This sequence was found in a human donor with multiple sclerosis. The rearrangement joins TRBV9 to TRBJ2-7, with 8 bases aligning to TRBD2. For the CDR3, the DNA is TGTGCCAGCAGCCCGCGTTTAATAGCGGGAACCTACGAGCAGTACTTC. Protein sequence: CASSPRLIAGTYEQYF.